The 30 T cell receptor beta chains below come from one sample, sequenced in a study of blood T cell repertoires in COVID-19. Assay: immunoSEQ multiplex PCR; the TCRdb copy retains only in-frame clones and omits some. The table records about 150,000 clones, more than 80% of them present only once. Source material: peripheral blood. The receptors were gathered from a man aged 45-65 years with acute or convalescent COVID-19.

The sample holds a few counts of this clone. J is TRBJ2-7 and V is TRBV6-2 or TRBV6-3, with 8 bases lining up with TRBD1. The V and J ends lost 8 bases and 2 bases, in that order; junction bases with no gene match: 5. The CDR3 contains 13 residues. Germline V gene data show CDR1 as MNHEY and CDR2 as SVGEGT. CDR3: CASRQTGAYEQYV. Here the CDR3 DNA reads TGTGCCAGCCGCCAGACAGGGGCCTACGAGCAGTACGTC.

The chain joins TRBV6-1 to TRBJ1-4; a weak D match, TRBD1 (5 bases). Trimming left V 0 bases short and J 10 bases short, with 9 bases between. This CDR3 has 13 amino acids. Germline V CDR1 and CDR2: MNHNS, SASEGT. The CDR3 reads CASSEAREGKLFF. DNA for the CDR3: TGTGCCAGCAGTGAAGCCAGGGAAGGAAAACTGTTTTTT.

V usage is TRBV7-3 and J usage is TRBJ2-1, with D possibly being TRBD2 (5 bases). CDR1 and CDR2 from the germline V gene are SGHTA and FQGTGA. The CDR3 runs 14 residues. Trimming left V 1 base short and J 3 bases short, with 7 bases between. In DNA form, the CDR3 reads TGTGCCAGCAGCTTAAGTGCGGGCTACAATGAGCAGTTCTTC. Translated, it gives CASSLSAGYNEQFF. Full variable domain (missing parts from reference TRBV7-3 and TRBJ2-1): GAGVSQTPSNKVTEKGKYVELRCDPISGHTALYWYRQSLGQGPEFLIYFQGTGAADDSGLPNDRFFAVRPEGSVSTLKIQRTERGDSAVYLCASSLSAGYNEQFFGPGTRLTVL.

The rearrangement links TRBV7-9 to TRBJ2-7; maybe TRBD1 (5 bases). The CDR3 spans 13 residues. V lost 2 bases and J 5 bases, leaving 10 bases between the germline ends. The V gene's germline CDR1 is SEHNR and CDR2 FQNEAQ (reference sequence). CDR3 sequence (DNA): TGTGCCAGCAGCTTAAAGGGGAACCACGAGCAGTACTTC. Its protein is CASSLKGNHEQYF.

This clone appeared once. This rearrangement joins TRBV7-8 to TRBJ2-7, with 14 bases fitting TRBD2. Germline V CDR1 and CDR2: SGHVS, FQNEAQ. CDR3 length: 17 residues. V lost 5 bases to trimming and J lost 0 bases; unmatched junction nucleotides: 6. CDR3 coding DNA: TGTGCCAGCAGCCCCGGACTAGCGGGAGGCCGCTCCTACGAGCAGTACTTC. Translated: CASSPGLAGGRSYEQYF. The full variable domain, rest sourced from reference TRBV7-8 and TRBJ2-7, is GAGVSQSPRYKVAKRGQDVALRCDPISGHVSLFWYQQALGQGPEFLTYFQNEAQLDKSGLPSDRFFAERPEGSVSTLKIQRTQQEDSAVYLCASSPGLAGGRSYEQYFGPGTRLTVT.

This chain's CDR3 is CAWSGGTGDEQYV. The DNA of the CDR3 is TGTGCCTGGAGTGGGGGGACAGGGGACGAGCAGTACGTC. This chain uses TRBV30 with TRBJ2-7; 10 bases are shared with TRBD1. CDR3 length: 13 residues. The germline V gene encodes CDR1 GTSNPN and CDR2 SVGIG (reference sequence). V lost 1 base to trimming and J lost 5 bases; unmatched junction nucleotides: 2.

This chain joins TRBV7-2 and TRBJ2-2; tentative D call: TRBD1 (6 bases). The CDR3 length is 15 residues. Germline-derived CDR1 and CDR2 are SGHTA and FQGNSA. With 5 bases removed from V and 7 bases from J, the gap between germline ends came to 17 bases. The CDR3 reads CASSTRGGVLGELFF. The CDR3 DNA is TGTGCCAGCAGCACCCGAGGGGGAGTGCTCGGGGAGCTGTTTTTT.

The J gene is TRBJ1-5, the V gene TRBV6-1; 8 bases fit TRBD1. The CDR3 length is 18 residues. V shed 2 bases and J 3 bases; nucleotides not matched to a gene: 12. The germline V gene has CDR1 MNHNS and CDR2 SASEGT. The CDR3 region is CASSELVDRGWNNQPQHF. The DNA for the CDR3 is TGTGCCAGCAGTGAATTGGTAGACAGGGGTTGGAACAATCAGCCCCAGCATTTT.

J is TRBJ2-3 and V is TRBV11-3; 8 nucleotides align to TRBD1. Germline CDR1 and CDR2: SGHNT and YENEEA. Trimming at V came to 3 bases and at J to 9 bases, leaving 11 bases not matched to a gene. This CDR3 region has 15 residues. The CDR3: CASSLGTGLGGTQYF. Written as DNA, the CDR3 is TGTGCCAGCAGCTTGGGGACAGGCTTGGGGGGAACGCAGTATTTT. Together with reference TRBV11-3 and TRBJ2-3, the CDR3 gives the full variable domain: EAGVVQSPRYKIIEKKQPVAFWCNPISGHNTLYWYLQNLGQGPELLIRYENEEAVDDSQLPKDRFSAERLKGVDSTLKIQPAELGDSAVYLCASSLGTGLGGTQYFGPGTRLTVL.

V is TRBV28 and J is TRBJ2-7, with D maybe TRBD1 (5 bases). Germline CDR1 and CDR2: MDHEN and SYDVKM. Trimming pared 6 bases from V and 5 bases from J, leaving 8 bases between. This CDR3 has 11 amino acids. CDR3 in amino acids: CASSLRDEQYV. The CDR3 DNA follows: TGTGCCAGCAGCCTCAGGGACGAGCAGTACGTC.

The CDR3 DNA follows: TGTGCCAGCAGCCTCCGACAGTCACGGCATACAGATACGCAGTATTTT. Translated: CASSLRQSRHTDTQYF. The gene calls are TRBV3-1 (or the pseudogene TRBV3-2) and TRBJ2-3, with a tentative D call TRBD1 (5 bases). The CDR3 runs to 16 residues. Germline loops: CDR1 LGHDT, CDR2 YNNKEL (reference sequence). V gave up 4 bases and J gave up 3 bases, with 17 bases separating them.

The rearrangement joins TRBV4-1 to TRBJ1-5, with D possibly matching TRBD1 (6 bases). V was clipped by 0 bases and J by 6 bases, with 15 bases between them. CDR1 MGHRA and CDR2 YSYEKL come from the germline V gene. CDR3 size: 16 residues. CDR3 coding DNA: TGCGCCAGCAGCCAAGATGGCAGGGGAGGGAGTCAGCCCCAGCATTTT. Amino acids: CASSQDGRGGSQPQHF.

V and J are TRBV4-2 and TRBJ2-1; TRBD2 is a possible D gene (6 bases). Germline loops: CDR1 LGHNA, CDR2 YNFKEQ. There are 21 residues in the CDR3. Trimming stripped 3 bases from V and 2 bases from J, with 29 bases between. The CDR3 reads CASSHSWDSGPALPTYNEQFF. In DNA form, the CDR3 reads TGTGCCAGCAGCCACAGCTGGGATAGCGGCCCCGCCCTGCCGACCTACAATGAGCAGTTCTTC.

The CDR3 coding sequence is TGTGCCTGGAGTGTACGAGGGTGGGGCCAAGAGACCCAGTACTTC. It translates to CAWSVRGWGQETQYF. The V gene is TRBV30, the J gene TRBJ2-5; a weak D match, TRBD2 (5 bases). Germline V gene lookup returns CDR1 GTSNPN and CDR2 SVGIG (reference sequence). Between the trimmed V and J ends, which lost 0 bases and 1 base, there was a span of 12 bases. The CDR3 loop spans 15 amino acids.

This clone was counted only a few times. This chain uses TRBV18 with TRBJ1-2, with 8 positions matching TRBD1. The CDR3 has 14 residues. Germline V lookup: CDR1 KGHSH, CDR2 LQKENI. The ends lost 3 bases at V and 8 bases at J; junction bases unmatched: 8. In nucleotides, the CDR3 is TGTGCCAGCTCACCTGACAGGGGTTTATTCGGCTACACCTTC. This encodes CASSPDRGLFGYTF.

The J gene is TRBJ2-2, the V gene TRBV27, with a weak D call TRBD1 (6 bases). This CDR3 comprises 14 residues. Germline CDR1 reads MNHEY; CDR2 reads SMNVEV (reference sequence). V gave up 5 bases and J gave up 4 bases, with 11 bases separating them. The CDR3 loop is CASSLIGGTGELFF. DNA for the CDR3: TGTGCCAGCAGTCTCATAGGGGGCACCGGGGAGCTGTTTTTT.

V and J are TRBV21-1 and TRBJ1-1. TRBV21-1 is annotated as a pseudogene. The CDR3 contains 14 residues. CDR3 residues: CASSKRGAGTEAFF. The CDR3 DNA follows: TGTGCCAGCAGCAAACGGGGGGCGGGAACTGAAGCTTTCTTT.

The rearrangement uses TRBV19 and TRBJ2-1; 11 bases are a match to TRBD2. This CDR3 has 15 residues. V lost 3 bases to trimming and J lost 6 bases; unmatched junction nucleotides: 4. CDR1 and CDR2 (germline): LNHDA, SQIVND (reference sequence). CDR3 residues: CASSIALAGVNEQFF. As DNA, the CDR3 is TGTGCCAGTAGTATCGCACTAGCGGGAGTCAATGAGCAGTTCTTC.

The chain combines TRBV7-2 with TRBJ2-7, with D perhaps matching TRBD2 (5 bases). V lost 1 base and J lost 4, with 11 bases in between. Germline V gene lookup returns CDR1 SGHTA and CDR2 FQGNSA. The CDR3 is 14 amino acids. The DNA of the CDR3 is TGTGCCAGCAGCTTAGGGAGAGGGCCGTACGAGCAGTACGTC. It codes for CASSLGRGPYEQYV.

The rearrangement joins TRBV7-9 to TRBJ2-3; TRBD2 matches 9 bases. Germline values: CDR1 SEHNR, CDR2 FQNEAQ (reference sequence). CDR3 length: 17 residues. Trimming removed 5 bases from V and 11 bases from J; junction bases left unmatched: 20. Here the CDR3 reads CASSQVPSGAIKRGQYF. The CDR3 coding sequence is TGTGCCAGCAGCCAAGTTCCTAGCGGGGCCATAAAGCGAGGGCAGTATTTT. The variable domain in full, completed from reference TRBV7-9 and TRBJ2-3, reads DTGVSQNPRHKITKRGQNVTFRCDPISEHNRLYWYRQTLGQGPEFLTYFQNEAQLEKSRLLSDRFSAERPKGSFSTLEIQRTEQGDSAMYLCASSQVPSGAIKRGQYFGPGTRLTVL.

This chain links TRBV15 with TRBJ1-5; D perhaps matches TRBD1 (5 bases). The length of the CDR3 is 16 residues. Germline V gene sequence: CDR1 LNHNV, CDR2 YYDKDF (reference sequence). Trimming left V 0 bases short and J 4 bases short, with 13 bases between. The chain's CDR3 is CATSRDGGALNQPQHF. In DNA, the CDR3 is TGTGCCACCAGCAGAGATGGAGGGGCGTTGAATCAGCCCCAGCATTTT.

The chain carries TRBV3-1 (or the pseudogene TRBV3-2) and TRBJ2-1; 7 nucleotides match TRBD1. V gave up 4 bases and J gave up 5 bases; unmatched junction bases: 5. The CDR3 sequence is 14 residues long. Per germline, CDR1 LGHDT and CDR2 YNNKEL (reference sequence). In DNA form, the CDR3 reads TGTGCCAGCAGCCGTGGACAGGTAGACAATGAGCAGTTCTTC. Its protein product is CASSRGQVDNEQFF.

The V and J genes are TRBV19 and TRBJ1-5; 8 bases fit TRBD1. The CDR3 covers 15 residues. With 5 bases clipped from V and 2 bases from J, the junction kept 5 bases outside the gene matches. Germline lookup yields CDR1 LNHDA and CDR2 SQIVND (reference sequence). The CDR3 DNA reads TGTGCCAGTAGTTTTGACAGGGGAGGCAATCAGCCCCAGCATTTT. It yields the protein CASSFDRGGNQPQHF. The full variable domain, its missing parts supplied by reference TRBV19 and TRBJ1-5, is DGGITQSPKYLFRKEGQNVTLSCEQNLNHDAMYWYRQDPGQGLRLIYYSQIVNDFQKGDIAEGYSVSREKKESFPLTVTSAQKNPTAFYLCASSFDRGGNQPQHFGDGTRLSIL.

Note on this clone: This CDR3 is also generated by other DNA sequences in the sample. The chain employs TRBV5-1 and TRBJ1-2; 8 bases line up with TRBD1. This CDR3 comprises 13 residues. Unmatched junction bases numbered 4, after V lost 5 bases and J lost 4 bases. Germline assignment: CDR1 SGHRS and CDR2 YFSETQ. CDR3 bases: TGCGCCAGCAGTCCAGACAGGGGCTATGGCTACACCTTC. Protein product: CASSPDRGYGYTF.

CDR3 loop: CASSSLPQGWTEAFF. CDR3 DNA sequence: TGTGCCAGCAGCTCCCTTCCACAGGGTTGGACTGAAGCTTTCTTT. The V gene is TRBV7-2, the J gene TRBJ1-1; tentative D call: TRBD1 (6 bases). The germline V gene encodes CDR1 SGHTA and CDR2 FQGNSA. This CDR3 has 15 residues. Trimming pared 4 bases from V and 5 bases from J, leaving 17 bases between.

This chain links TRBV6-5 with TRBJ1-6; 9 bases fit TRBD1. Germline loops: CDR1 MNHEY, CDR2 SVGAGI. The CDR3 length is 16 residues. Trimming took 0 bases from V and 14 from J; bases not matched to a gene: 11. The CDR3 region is CASSYSQTDRGSALHF. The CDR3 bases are TGTGCCAGCAGTTACTCCCAAACGGACAGGGGCTCGGCCCTCCACTTT.

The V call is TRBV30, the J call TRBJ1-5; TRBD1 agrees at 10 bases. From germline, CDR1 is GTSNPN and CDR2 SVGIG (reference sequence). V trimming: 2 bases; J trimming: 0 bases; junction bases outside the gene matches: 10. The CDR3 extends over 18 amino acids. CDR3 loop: CAWSPPTRDRGSNQPQHF. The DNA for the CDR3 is TGTGCCTGGAGTCCCCCCACCCGGGACAGGGGTAGCAATCAGCCCCAGCATTTT.

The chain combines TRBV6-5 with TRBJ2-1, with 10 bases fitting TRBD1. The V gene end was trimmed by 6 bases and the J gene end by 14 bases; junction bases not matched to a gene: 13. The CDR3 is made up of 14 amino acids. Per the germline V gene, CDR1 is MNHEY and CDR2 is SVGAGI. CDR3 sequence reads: CASRSPGQGPQEFF. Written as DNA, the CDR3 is TGTGCCAGCAGAAGTCCGGGACAGGGGCCCCAGGAGTTCTTC.

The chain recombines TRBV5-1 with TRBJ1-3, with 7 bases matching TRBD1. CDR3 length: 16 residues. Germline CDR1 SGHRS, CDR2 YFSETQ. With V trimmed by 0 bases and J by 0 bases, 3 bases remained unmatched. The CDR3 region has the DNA TGCGCCAGCAGCTTGGACGGACAGGTCTCTGGAAACACCATATATTTT. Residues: CASSLDGQVSGNTIYF.

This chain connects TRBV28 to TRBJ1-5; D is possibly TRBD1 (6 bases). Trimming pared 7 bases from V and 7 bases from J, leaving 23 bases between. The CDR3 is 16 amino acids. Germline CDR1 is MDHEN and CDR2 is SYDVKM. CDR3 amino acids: CASINSGTLFRQPQHF. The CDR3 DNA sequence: TGTGCCAGCATCAACTCCGGGACACTTTTTAGGCAGCCCCAGCATTTT.